Below, 21 T cell receptor beta chains from the same sample are listed, as sequenced in a study of PD-1 blockade in classical Hodgkin lymphoma. All the patients suffered relapse after autologous stem cell transplantation, and brentuximab vedotin exposure differed. Method: immunoSEQ multiplex PCR; TCRdb's copy keeps in-frame clones and lacks some. Altogether tens of thousands of clones are present, 89% being singletons, with the ten largest covering roughly a fifth. Material: peripheral blood mononuclear cells (PBMCs), obtained at baseline. The receptors originated from a human donor with classical Hodgkin lymphoma.

V and J are TRBV11-2 and TRBJ2-5, with 8 positions matching TRBD1. The germline gives CDR1 SGHAT, CDR2 FQNNGV. V gave up 8 bases and J gave up 5 bases; unmatched junction bases: 10. The CDR3 runs 14 residues. CDR3 in amino acids: CASVGQGARETQYF. The CDR3 bases are TGTGCCAGCGTCGGGCAGGGGGCACGGGAGACCCAGTACTTC.

This chain links TRBV2 with TRBJ1-1; D is ambiguous. This CDR3 region has 14 residues. V shed 6 bases and J shed 0 bases, with 11 bases lying between them. In germline, CDR1 is SNHLY, CDR2 FYNNEI. The CDR3 here is CASSRTSMNTEAFF. The CDR3 nucleotides are TGTGCCAGCAGCAGGACGTCCATGAACACTGAAGCTTTCTTT. The complete variable domain, with remaining parts taken from reference TRBV2 and TRBJ1-1, reads EPEVTQTPSHQVTQMGQEVILRCVPISNHLYFYWYRQILGQKVEFLVSFYNNEISEKSEIFDDQFSVERPDGSNFTLKIRSTKLEDSAMYFCASSRTSMNTEAFFGQGTRLTVV.

The rearrangement uses TRBV18 and TRBJ1-4; D ambiguous. The CDR3 loop spans 15 amino acids. The V end lost 0 bases, the J end lost 0 bases, and 5 bases lay between the germline ends. Germline V gene data show CDR1 as KGHSH and CDR2 as LQKENI. This CDR3 is CASSPPSATNEKLFF. The CDR3 bases are TGTGCCAGCTCACCACCGTCGGCAACTAATGAAAAACTGTTTTTT.

V usage is TRBV4-3 and J usage is TRBJ2-1; 12 bases line up with TRBD1. The CDR3 is made up of 17 amino acids. V was clipped by 2 bases and J by 5 bases; unmatched bases: 7. Per the germline V gene, CDR1 is LGHNA and CDR2 is YSLEER. The CDR3 loop is CASSQPRDRGRHNEQFF. The CDR3 region has the DNA TGCGCCAGCAGCCAACCTAGGGACAGGGGGCGCCACAATGAGCAGTTCTTC.

This chain joins TRBV11-2 and TRBJ2-3; TRBD2 aligns across 10 bases. This CDR3 is 13 amino acids long. With V trimmed by 9 bases and J by 1 base, 1 base remained unmatched. Per the germline V gene, CDR1 is SGHAT and CDR2 is FQNNGV. CDR3 residues: CASLAGGTDTQYF. The CDR3 DNA follows: TGTGCCAGTCTAGCGGGGGGCACAGATACGCAGTATTTT.

The V gene is TRBV15, the J gene TRBJ2-1, with D possibly TRBD2 on 6 matching bases. The V end lost 4 bases, the J end lost 6 bases, and 19 bases lay between the germline ends. The germline CDR1 and CDR2 sequences are LNHNV and YYDKDF (reference sequence). The CDR3 totals 16 residues. CDR3 sequence: CATSTNTGLYSNEQFF. The CDR3 bases are TGTGCCACCAGCACCAATACGGGACTCTATAGCAATGAGCAGTTCTTC.

The chain employs TRBV6-5 and TRBJ2-7, with a tentative D call TRBD2 (6 bases). This CDR3 has 15 amino acids. Germline V gives CDR1 MNHEY, CDR2 SVGAGI. Trimming pared 2 bases from V and 3 bases from J, leaving 14 bases between. The CDR3 sequence is CASSYPGTPYYEQYF. CDR3 in DNA: TGTGCCAGCAGTTACCCCGGGACTCCATACTACGAGCAGTACTTC.

V usage is TRBV28 and J usage is TRBJ1-1, with D possibly being TRBD1 (6 bases). V lost 5 bases and J 5 bases, leaving 18 bases between the germline ends. Germline assignment: CDR1 MDHEN and CDR2 SYDVKM. There are 15 residues in the CDR3. CDR3 loop: CASSRIGGGGTEAFF. The CDR3 coding sequence is TGTGCCAGCAGTCGCATAGGGGGAGGGGGGACTGAAGCTTTCTTT.

J is TRBJ1-2 and V is TRBV6-1, with D hard to call. From germline, CDR1 is MNHNS and CDR2 SASEGT. CDR3 length: 13 amino acids. V was shortened by 4 bases and J by 8 bases, with 14 bases between the two germline ends. The CDR3 reads CASSAGRTDGYTF. The CDR3 nucleotides read TGTGCCAGCAGTGCCGGTAGAACGGACGGCTACACCTTC.

The rearrangement joins TRBV5-4 to TRBJ2-7; 8 bases align to TRBD1. J lost 5 bases, V lost 1 base, and 8 bases had no gene match. From germline, CDR1 is SGHNT and CDR2 YYREEE (reference sequence). CDR3 length equals 15 residues. CDR3: CASSLITGGGNEQYF. The DNA for the CDR3 is TGTGCCAGCAGCTTGATTACAGGGGGAGGAAACGAGCAGTACTTC.

This clone was observed once. The chain is built from TRBV19 and TRBJ1-5, with 9 bases fitting TRBD1. V dropped 5 bases and J dropped 1; count of bases not matched to a gene: 6. Germline values: CDR1 LNHDA, CDR2 SQIVND (reference sequence). The length of the CDR3 is 16 residues. CDR3 sequence: CASSPGQGKSNQPQHF. The DNA of the CDR3 is TGTGCCAGTAGTCCGGGACAGGGAAAGAGCAATCAGCCCCAGCATTTT. The full variable domain, with the rest looked up from reference TRBV19 and TRBJ1-5, is DGGITQSPKYLFRKEGQNVTLSCEQNLNHDAMYWYRQDPGQGLRLIYYSQIVNDFQKGDIAEGYSVSREKKESFPLTVTSAQKNPTAFYLCASSPGQGKSNQPQHFGDGTRLSIL.

J is TRBJ2-2 and V is TRBV9, with D perhaps TRBD2 (6 bases). The CDR3 contains 14 residues. The V and J ends lost 0 bases and 5 bases respectively, with 8 bases between them. From germline, CDR1 is SGDLS and CDR2 YYNGEE. The CDR3 here is CASSVGRGTGELFF. In nucleotides, the CDR3 is TGTGCCAGCAGCGTAGGGAGGGGTACCGGGGAGCTGTTTTTT.

The genes are TRBV10-2 and TRBJ2-1; D is unclear. Germline V gene lookup returns CDR1 WSHSY and CDR2 SAAADI. The germline V and J ends were trimmed by 7 bases and 6 bases, with 7 bases remaining between them. CDR3 length equals 11 residues. The CDR3 is CASTPGNEQFF. Written as DNA, the CDR3 is TGCGCCAGCACCCCCGGCAATGAGCAGTTCTTC.

The rearrangement uses TRBV28 and TRBJ1-1; no definite D call. Germline CDR1 is MDHEN and CDR2 is SYDVKM. This CDR3 has 15 amino acids. With 2 bases removed from V and 0 bases from J, the gap between germline ends came to 10 bases. The CDR3 nucleotides read TGTGCCAGCAGTTTAAAGAGGATGGTGAACACTGAAGCTTTCTTT. Translating gives CASSLKRMVNTEAFF.

This sequence joins TRBV5-1 and TRBJ2-7, with TRBD1 matching 10 bases. This CDR3 spans 16 amino acids. V shed 4 bases, J shed 7 bases, and the junction held 14 bases outside the gene matches. Germline lookup yields CDR1 SGHRS and CDR2 YFSETQ. CDR3 loop: CASSKDRGDLFGEQYF. In DNA, the CDR3 is TGCGCCAGCAGCAAGGACAGGGGGGACCTCTTTGGGGAGCAGTACTTC.

DNA of the CDR3: TGTGCCAGCAGGGTGGACGGACGGTCTGCCTATGGCTACACCTTC. Amino acid sequence: CASRVDGRSAYGYTF. The V call is TRBV6-4, the J call TRBJ1-2; D unclear. Germline lookup yields CDR1 MRHNA and CDR2 SNTAGT. With 6 bases removed from V and 4 bases from J, the gap between germline ends came to 18 bases. The CDR3 sequence is 15 residues long.

The chain is built from TRBV5-4 and TRBJ1-4; perhaps TRBD1 as D (6 bases). Trimming took off 0 bases at V and 0 bases at J, with 12 bases between the two ends. Germline CDR1 reads SGHNT; CDR2 reads YYREEE (reference sequence). This CDR3 contains 17 residues. CDR3 region: CASSLAEGGTTNEKLFF. The CDR3 DNA follows: TGTGCCAGCAGCTTGGCGGAGGGGGGTACAACTAATGAAAAACTGTTTTTT.

The chain uses TRBV5-1 and TRBJ1-2, with D perhaps matching TRBD1 (6 bases). V was cut by 3 bases and J by 8 bases, with 20 bases left in between. The CDR3 runs 15 residues. The germline V gene has CDR1 SGHRS and CDR2 YFSETQ. CDR3 DNA sequence: TGCGCCAGCAGCTCCCCAGGGGATAGATTTTTGGGCTACACCTTC. Its protein is CASSSPGDRFLGYTF.

The rearrangement links TRBV15 to TRBJ2-3; TRBD1 agrees at 7 bases. V gave up 0 bases and J gave up 4 bases; unmatched junction bases: 4. This CDR3 has 15 residues. The V gene's germline CDR1 is LNHNV and CDR2 YYDKDF (reference sequence). CDR3 region: CATSRDRQGADTQYF. In DNA form, the CDR3 reads TGTGCCACCAGCAGAGATCGGCAGGGGGCAGATACGCAGTATTTT.

This chain joins TRBV28 and TRBJ2-5, with D possibly called TRBD1 or TRBD2 (5 bases each). Germline V gene data show CDR1 as MDHEN and CDR2 as SYDVKM. The CDR3 runs to 13 residues. V shed 2 bases and J shed 5 bases, with 9 bases lying between them. CDR3 loop: CASSLNEGETQYF. The DNA of the CDR3 is TGTGCCAGCAGTTTAAACGAGGGGGAGACCCAGTACTTC.

V gene TRBV7-2 combines with J gene TRBJ2-1, with 9 bases aligning to TRBD1. CDR3 length: 16 residues. The trim removed 4 bases at V and 4 bases at J, leaving 8 bases unmatched. Germline V gene sequence: CDR1 SGHTA, CDR2 FQGNSA. The CDR3 coding sequence is TGTGCCAGCAGCTCCCCCGGGACAGGGAAGTACAATGAGCAGTTCTTC. Translation gives CASSSPGTGKYNEQFF.